This T cell receptor beta chain appears in the sequencing data of a study of T-cell reconstitution after alpha-beta-depleted transplantation in children. Study outcomes and limitations: Recipient T cells and thymic progenitors that survived gave rise to the high TCRbeta diversity observed at day 60 in some patients. Among T cells one year after transplant, newly produced cells accounted for most counts and diversity. Expanded clones from the graft, numbering several hundred, reportedly supplied alpha-beta T cells about two months after transplant.

The sample holds many counts of this clonotype. What it recognizes is unknown. The TCRbeta library incorporated unique molecular identifiers. In TCRdb, the PCR reads were re-called with MiXCR into one record per CDR3 protein. Here the sample spans 500,000 or so distinct CDR3 sequences, 9.5% to 12% being singletons. V was cut by 7 bases and J by 7 bases, with 13 bases left in between. CDR3 length: 11 residues. Germline V gene data show CDR1 as SQVTM and CDR2 as ANQGSEA. This chain links TRBV29-1 with TRBJ1-1; no reliable D call. The origin of this receptor is a female patient under 10 years old who had a stem cell transplant for aplastic anemia, so the T cells may come from the graft donor. This sample comprised PBMCs, mostly from graft donor cells, obtained 180 days after TCRalphabeta/CD19-depleted stem cell transplant. The CDR3 spells CSAKRADEAFF. As DNA, the CDR3 is TGCAGCGCAAAGAGGGCGGATGAAGCTTTCTTT. Full variable domain (outside the CDR3, taken from reference TRBV29-1 and TRBJ1-1): SAVISQKPSRDICQRGTSLTIQCQVDSQVTMMFWYRQQPGQSLTLIATANQGSEATYESGFVIDKFPISRPNLTFSTLTVSNMSPEDSSIYLCSAKRADEAFFGQGTRLTVV.